This TCR beta chain is from a study of blood T cell repertoires in COVID-19 (TCRdb year 2020). Regarding the complete study: Recovered participants in ImmuneRACE Cohort 3 were defined as having two consecutive negative NP/OP PCR tests, clearance from a healthcare professional, or resolution of symptoms. Samples covering the acute and convalescent phases of COVID-19 were provided by collaborators in the United States, Italy and Spain. The material from the prospective study consisted of cDNA or gDNA derived from T cells, B-cell-depleted T cells, or PBMCs. Subjects who had been exposed to COVID-19, were actively infected with it, or had recovered from it provided the deeply sampled blood TCRbeta repertoires that made up the dataset. The repertoires were made available in a free public database intended to serve as a resource for research on the immune response to SARS-CoV-2. Samples were obtained from the ongoing ImmuneRACE study (first 160 participants) and from approximately 1,200 subjects provided by 6 global collaborators. A de-identified subject ID, COVID-19 status, age in years and sex were almost always included in the sample metadata. Where available, HLA class I and class II types were taken from metadata supplied by the sample provider and were not determined by assay-based typing. The study at large found these results: The amount of clinical and demographic metadata varied by source and participant and was provided uncurated.

Inclusive of the bounding cysteine and phenylalanine, the CDR3 is 15 residues long. Just the 45-base CDR3 DNA is kept, in frame starting at base 1. The CDR1 and CDR2 encoded by the germline V gene (reference sequence) are LNHDA and SQIVND. Germline trimming amounts to 0 bases on V and 7 bases on J, with 8 as the count of junction bases outside the gene matches. To note about this clone: Its specific antigen is unknown. Base qualities are missing; no much larger clone stands one base away.

In the prospective study, participants were roughly 18 to 90 years old, resided in fewer than 25 geographic areas of the United States, and were enrolled through a virtual design. Cohort assignment in the prospective study relied on participant-reported clinical history from a screening survey and a study questionnaire. Mobile phlebotomists in the prospective study collected whole blood, serum and a nasopharyngeal or oropharyngeal swab from every participant. Prospective study participants could optionally give additional blood draws and questionnaires over an approximately two-month period. Blood samples from the prospective study were shipped frozen or at room temperature prior to DNA extraction. TCRbeta CDR3 regions were amplified from genomic DNA using the immunoSEQ Assay, a bias-controlled multiplex PCR. The original methods were these. Nucleated cell counts per sample were estimated from amplification of reference gene primers within the assay. To quantify the absolute abundance of each unique TCRbeta CDR3 rearrangement, sequence reads were collapsed and filtered. For each sample, productive Simpson clonality was calculated as the square root of Simpson's diversity index over productive rearrangements. TCRdb re-hosts the immuneACCESS table, in-frame sequences only. Its copies lack some clones; in the studies checked, an unresolved V gene accounts for under half of them, and the cause for the rest is not known. V and J calls and clone size follow that table, whereas D and trimming were derived from the DNA. This sample holds hundreds of thousands of clones; about 90% were observed only once. The ten largest clonotypes hold 1.9% of the sample.

This sequence was found in a man aged 35 to 55 in a cohort exposed to, infected with or recovered from COVID-19 (not recorded which). Sample: PBMCs or T cells enriched from blood (not recorded which). The rearrangement joined TRBV19 to TRBJ1-1, with 7 middle bases fitting TRBD1. The sequenced DNA is TGTGCCAGTAGTATAGATCAGGGGACAGCTAATGAAGCTTTCTTT. It codes for CASSIDQGTANEAFF.